This TCR beta chain was retrieved from a study of shared clonotypes between healthy human individuals. Across the study: The plates for each donor numbered three CD4 naive, three CD4 memory, two CD8 naive and one CD8 memory. Study results and limitations: On the whole, naive subsets had larger estimated richness than memory subsets had.

Profiled with immunoSEQ multiplex PCR; TCRdb holds only in-frame clones, not every one. The table shows about 1.1 million clones, with more than 75% occurring only once. Worth noting for this clone: Its target is not known. The junction and the germline gene differ at one end; a read error may be behind it.

CDR1 SGDLS and CDR2 YYNGEE come from the germline V gene. The length of the CDR3 is 13 residues. The genes are TRBV9 and TRBJ2-5; D not resolved. The TCR originated in a man aged 18 to 30 in good health. Some clones in this sample may be carry-over from other donors' samples. Sample: memory CD4+ T cells from PBMCs. The subset denotes: CD45RA-negative fraction. Here the CDR3 DNA reads TGTGCCAGCAGCGTAGAGTCCCAAGGGACCCAGTACTTC. Protein: CASSVESQGTQYF.